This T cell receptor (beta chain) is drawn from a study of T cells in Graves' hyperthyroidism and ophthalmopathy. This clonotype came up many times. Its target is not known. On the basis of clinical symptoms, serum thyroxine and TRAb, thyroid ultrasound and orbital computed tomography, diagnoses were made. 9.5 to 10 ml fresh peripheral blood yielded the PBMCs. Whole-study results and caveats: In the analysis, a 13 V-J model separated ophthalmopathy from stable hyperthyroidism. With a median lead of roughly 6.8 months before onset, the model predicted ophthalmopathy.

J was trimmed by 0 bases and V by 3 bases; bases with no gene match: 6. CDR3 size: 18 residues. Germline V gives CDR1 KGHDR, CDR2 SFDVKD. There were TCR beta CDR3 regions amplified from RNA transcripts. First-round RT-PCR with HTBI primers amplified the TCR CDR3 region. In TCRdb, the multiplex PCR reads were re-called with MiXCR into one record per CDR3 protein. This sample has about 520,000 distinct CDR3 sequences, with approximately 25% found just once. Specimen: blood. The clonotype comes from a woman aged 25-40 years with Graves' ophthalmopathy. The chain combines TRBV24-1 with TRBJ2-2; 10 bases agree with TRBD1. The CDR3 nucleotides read TGTGCCACCAGTGATGGGACAGGGGAAGGTTCGAACACCGGGGAGCTGTTTTTT. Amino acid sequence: CATSDGTGEGSNTGELFF.